This T cell receptor beta chain was obtained from a study of T cells of healthy individuals. Each CDR3 protein is one row after TCRdb ran MiXCR on the 5' RACE reads. The sample shows about 96,000 distinct CDR3 sequences, approximately 16% of them seen only once. J lost 5 bases, V lost 6 bases, and 5 bases had no gene match. The CDR3 length is 14 residues. This clonotype is a singleton in its sample. The sequence was collected from a human donor in good health. V usage is TRBV12-3 or TRBV12-4 and J usage is TRBJ2-2, with 8 bases fitting TRBD1. The CDR3 region has the DNA TGTGCCAGCAGCGACAGGGGTAGGACCGGGGAGCTGTTTTTT. Its translation: CASSDRGRTGELFF.